This TCR beta chain was recovered during a study of cytomegalovirus exposure and HLA in healthy donors. The V segment lost 7 bases and the J segment 0 bases; nucleotides outside the gene matches: 8. Germline V gene lookup returns CDR1 MNHNY and CDR2 SVGAGI (reference sequence). The CDR3 is made up of 16 amino acids. Study findings and constraints: Cytomegalovirus association was assigned to around 150 TCR beta chains.

Primers included in the PCR were 60 Vbeta and 13 Jbeta primers. Produced via immunoSEQ multiplex PCR; TCRdb's table is partial and in-frame only. The sample includes 150,000 to 200,000 clones, 80% of them seen just once. Although they were nominally healthy when sampled, donors likely had unrecorded immune exposures. On this clone itself: What it recognizes is unknown.

The genes are TRBV6-6 and TRBJ2-3, with TRBD2 matching over 9 bases. The receptor comes from a man aged 25 to 40 in good health and CMV-seronegative. Sequenced input: PBMCs. CDR3 DNA: TGTGCCAGCACCCCGAGGGCGGGAGGGAGCACAGATACGCAGTATTTT. Its protein is CASTPRAGGSTDTQYF.